These 11 T cell receptor beta chains came from one sample sequenced in a study of T cells in Graves' hyperthyroidism and ophthalmopathy. RNA transcripts provided the source from which TCR beta CDR3 regions were amplified. The HTBI primer set drove a first-round RT-PCR of the TCR CDR3. TCRdb re-called the multiplex PCR reads through MiXCR, storing one row per CDR3 protein. The repertoire consists of under 300,000 distinct CDR3 sequences, with over 12% occurring once and the leading ten covering 30% to 35%. Specimen: blood. The receptors derive from a woman aged 45 to 65 with Graves' hyperthyroidism that later progressed to Graves' ophthalmopathy.

This clonotype was observed at least ten times. The chain joins TRBV7-2 to TRBJ1-2; TRBD1 is a possible D gene (5 bases). The CDR3 length is 14 residues. Germline V lookup: CDR1 SGHTA, CDR2 FQGNSA. The V end lost 5 bases, the J end lost 10 bases, and 20 bases lay between the germline ends. In DNA form, the CDR3 reads TGTGCCAGCAGCGCGTATCGACGGTCGGACAACTACACCTTC. Its protein is CASSAYRRSDNYTF.

The J gene is TRBJ2-5, the V gene TRBV6-1, with TRBD2 as a possible D gene (6 bases). Germline loops: CDR1 MNHNS, CDR2 SASEGT. With 0 bases removed from V and 5 bases from J, the gap between germline ends came to 10 bases. The CDR3 consists of 14 residues. CDR3 in DNA: TGTGCCAGCAGTGAAGCGCGGGGAGTGGAGACCCAGTACTTC. Its protein product is CASSEARGVETQYF.

This clonotype came up many times. The chain has TRBV28 and TRBJ2-5; D gene unclear. CDR1 is MDHEN, CDR2 SYDVKM, per germline. The length of the CDR3 is 12 residues. The V and J ends lost 8 bases and 1 base respectively, with 8 bases between them. The CDR3 DNA is TGTGCCAGCTCTAGGCTCCAAGAGACCCAGTACTTC. It yields the protein CASSRLQETQYF.

This clonotype was counted ten times or more. The gene calls are TRBV5-1 and TRBJ1-1; tentative D call: TRBD1 (5 bases). V was pared by 0 bases and J by 7 bases, with 10 bases between. The germline gives CDR1 SGHRS, CDR2 YFSETQ. The CDR3 is made up of 13 amino acids. The CDR3 loop reads CASSLGTLYEAFF. The CDR3 DNA reads TGCGCCAGCAGCTTGGGGACACTTTATGAAGCTTTCTTT.

This clonotype has more than one count but fewer than ten. The rearrangement joins TRBV7-6 to TRBJ1-4; no clear D. The germline gives CDR1 SGHVS, CDR2 FNYEAQ. Trimming shortened V by 3 bases and J by 0 bases, and 14 bases separated the two germline ends. The CDR3 runs to 17 residues. For the CDR3, the DNA is TGTGCCAGCAGCTTTGAAGGGTTATTTGCAACTAATGAAAAACTGTTTTTT. This codes for CASSFEGLFATNEKLFF.

This rearrangement joins TRBV7-9 to TRBJ2-7; D may be TRBD2 (7 bases). Trimming cost V 5 bases and J 1 base, with 18 bases left between them. The CDR3 totals 16 residues. In germline, CDR1 is SEHNR, CDR2 FQNEAQ (reference sequence). CDR3 in DNA: TGTGCCAGCAGCCGTGGTGGGAGGGGGGGTTCCTACGAGCAGTACTTC. It encodes CASSRGGRGGSYEQYF.

This clonotype was seen repeatedly, ten times or more. CDR3 loop: CASRDGVTYGYTF. The CDR3, as DNA: TGTGCCAGCAGGGACGGAGTAACCTATGGCTACACCTTC. The J gene is TRBJ1-2, the V gene TRBV6-5; unclear D gene. Trimming removed 6 bases from V and 4 bases from J, with 12 bases in between. The CDR3 is 13 residues long. Germline CDR1 is MNHEY and CDR2 is SVGAGI.

This clonotype was found many times. The chain recombines TRBV19 with TRBJ2-7; tentative D call: TRBD1 (5 bases). This CDR3 has 15 amino acids. The germline V gene encodes CDR1 LNHDA and CDR2 SQIVND (reference sequence). With 4 bases removed from V and 3 bases from J, the gap between germline ends came to 16 bases. The CDR3 spells CASSTVADTYYEQYF. The CDR3 region has the DNA TGTGCCAGTAGTACAGTTGCGGACACCTACTACGAGCAGTACTTC.

This clonotype has at least ten counts. The J gene is TRBJ2-7, the V gene TRBV20-1, with D possibly being TRBD2 (6 bases). The CDR3 consists of 10 residues. Germline CDR1 and CDR2: DFQATT and SNEGSKA (reference sequence). The V gene lost 6 bases and the J gene lost 6 bases, with 9 bases spanning the gap. In DNA form, the CDR3 reads TGCAGTGCGGTGGGAGGCGAGCAGTACTTC. Encoded protein: CSAVGGEQYF.

This clonotype has at least ten counts. CDR3 sequence reads: CASSSHLVGNTEAFF. CDR3 bases: TGTGCCAGCAGTTCCCACCTAGTGGGGAACACTGAAGCTTTCTTT. The chain combines TRBV6-1 with TRBJ1-1, with D unclear. Between the trimmed V and J ends, which lost 5 bases and 1 base, there was a span of 14 bases. This CDR3 has 15 amino acids. Germline CDR1 reads MNHNS; CDR2 reads SASEGT.

This sequence joins TRBV9 and TRBJ1-1, with 9 bases that match TRBD1. The CDR3 has 13 amino acids. Germline values: CDR1 SGDLS, CDR2 YYNGEE. The trim removed 7 bases at V and 1 base at J, leaving 2 bases unmatched. The CDR3 protein is CASGDRANTEAFF. The CDR3 nucleotides read TGTGCCAGCGGGGACAGGGCGAACACTGAAGCTTTCTTT.